What follows is one TCR beta chain and its context. Its antigen is currently unknown. This specimen belongs to a study of Ad26.COV2.S vaccination and SARS-CoV-2 variants. The treatment: about 20 received Ad26.COV2.S at low or high dose, single or two shots; roughly five received placebo; per-sample allocation not given. The study sampled participants on day 63 after the first vaccine or placebo injection. The CDR3 contains 14 residues. The V end was cut by 5 bases, the J end by 4 bases, with 12 bases between. CDR1 SGHNT and CDR2 YENEEA come from the germline V gene. The assay was immunoSEQ multiplex PCR, and TCRdb's table has in-frame clones only and misses some. The sample has roughly 390,000 clones; more than 85% are singletons. Findings of the study overall: After vaccination, reports described spike-specific CD8+ and CD4+ T cell responses as showing substantial breadth.

The source is a person aged 18 to 65 who received the Ad26.COV2.S COVID-19 vaccine or a placebo. The rearrangement uses TRBV11-3 and TRBJ2-1; D possibly corresponds to TRBD1 (7 bases). The sample here was peripheral blood, taken in a trial of Ad26.COV2.S vaccine versus placebo. The CDR3 DNA reads as TGTGCCAGCAGCCCAGGGGGGTTATACAATGAGCAGTTCTTC. As protein: CASSPGGLYNEQFF.